This TCR beta chain emerged from a study of T cell repertoires in cytomegalovirus infection. Study results and limitations: Public TCR beta family frequency separated CMV-and-HLA carriers, including in an independent cohort.

In the case of this clonotype: The antigen is undetermined.

A single record per CDR3 protein comes from TCRdb applying MiXCR to the reads. The sample has over 150,000 distinct CDR3 sequences, 14% seen once; the top ten hold 27%. The receptor's source is a human donor in good health (CMV status not recorded). Some clones in this sample may be carry-over from other donors' samples. Material: PBMCs.

Here the CDR3 reads CASSHRDRGYEQYF. In nucleotides, the CDR3 is TGTGCCAGCAGTCACCGGGACAGGGGCTACGAGCAGTACTTC. The V and J genes are TRBV12-3 or TRBV12-4 and TRBJ2-7; TRBD1 aligns across 10 bases. The CDR3 contains 14 residues. V shed 5 bases, J shed 3 bases, and the junction held 4 bases outside the gene matches.